This entry concerns a single T cell receptor (beta chain). Its antigen is currently unknown. Stated time point: sample taken at primary tumor resection. The donor population consisted of approximately 70 patients with untreated, early-stage non-small cell lung cancer. Unsorted tumor, nontumor lung tissue or cryopreserved PBMC supplied the whole RNA. A single record per CDR3 protein comes from TCRdb applying MiXCR to the 5' RACE reads. The table has more than 65,000 distinct CDR3 sequences, roughly 8% seen once. The sample is drawn from a study of spatial heterogeneity in lung cancer. Study at large: The average count in raw reads for each unique TCR and UMI combination exceeded 9.5 appearances.

Study observations and caveats: In blood, ubiquitous expanded tumor TCRs appeared more at resection than follow-up.

Trimming cost V 7 bases and J 2 bases; bases outside gene matches: 12. CDR1 is ENHRY, CDR2 SYGVKD, per germline. CDR3 length: 19 amino acids. This material consisted of PBMCs, taken at surgery. This chain joins TRBV10-3 and TRBJ2-3, with 16 positions matching TRBD2. This clonotype originated in a male donor with early-stage non-small cell lung cancer. Here the CDR3 DNA reads TGTGCCATCAACCAGGGACTAGCGGGGGGGCCGCTACTCACAGATACGCAGTATTTT. Translating it yields CAINQGLAGGPLLTDTQYF.